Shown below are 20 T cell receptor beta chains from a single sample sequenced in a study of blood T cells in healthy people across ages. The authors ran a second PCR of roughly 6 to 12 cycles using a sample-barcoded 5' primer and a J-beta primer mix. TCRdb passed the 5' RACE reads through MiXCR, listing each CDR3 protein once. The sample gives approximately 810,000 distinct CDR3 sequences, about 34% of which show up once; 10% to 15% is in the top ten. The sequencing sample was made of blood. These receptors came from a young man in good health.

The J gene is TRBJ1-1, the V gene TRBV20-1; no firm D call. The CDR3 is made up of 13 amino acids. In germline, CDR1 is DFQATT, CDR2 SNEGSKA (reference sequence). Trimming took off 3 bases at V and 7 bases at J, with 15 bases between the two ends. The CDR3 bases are TGCAGTGCTAGGGATACGAACAGAATTGAAGCTTTCTTT. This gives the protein CSARDTNRIEAFF.

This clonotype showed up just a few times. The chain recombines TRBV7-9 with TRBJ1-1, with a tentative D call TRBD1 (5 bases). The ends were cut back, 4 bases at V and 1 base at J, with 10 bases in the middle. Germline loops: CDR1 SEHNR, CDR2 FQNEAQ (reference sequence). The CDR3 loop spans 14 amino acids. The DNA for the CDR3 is TGTGCCAGCAGCTCCCCACAGGCGAACACTGAAGCTTTCTTT. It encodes CASSSPQANTEAFF. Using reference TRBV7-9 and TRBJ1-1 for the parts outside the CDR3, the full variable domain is DTGVSQNPRHKITKRGQNVTFRCDPISEHNRLYWYRQTLGQGPEFLTYFQNEAQLEKSRLLSDRFSAERPKGSFSTLEIQRTEQGDSAMYLCASSSPQANTEAFFGQGTRLTVV.

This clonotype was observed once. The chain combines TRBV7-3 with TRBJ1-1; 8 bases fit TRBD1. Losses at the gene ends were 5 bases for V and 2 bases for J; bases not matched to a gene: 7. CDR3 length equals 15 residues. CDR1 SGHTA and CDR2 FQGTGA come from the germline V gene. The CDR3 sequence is CASSPYGTGNTEAFF. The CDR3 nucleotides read TGTGCCAGCAGCCCCTATGGGACAGGCAACACTGAAGCTTTCTTT.

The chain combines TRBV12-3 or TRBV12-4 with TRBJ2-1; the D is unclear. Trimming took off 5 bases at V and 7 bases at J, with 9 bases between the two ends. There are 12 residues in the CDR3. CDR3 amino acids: CASSTRNNEQFF. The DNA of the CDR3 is TGTGCCAGCAGTACCCGCAATAATGAGCAGTTCTTC.

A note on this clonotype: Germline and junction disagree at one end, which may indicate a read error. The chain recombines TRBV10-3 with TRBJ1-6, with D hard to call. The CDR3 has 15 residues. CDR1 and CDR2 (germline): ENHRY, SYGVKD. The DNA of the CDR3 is TGTGCCACCAGTGGTAGCCGAACCTATAATTCACCCCTCCACTTT. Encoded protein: CATSGSRTYNSPLHF.

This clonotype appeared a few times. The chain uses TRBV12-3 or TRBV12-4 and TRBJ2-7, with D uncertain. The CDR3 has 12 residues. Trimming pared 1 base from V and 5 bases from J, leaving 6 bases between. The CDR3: CASSLVTNEQYF. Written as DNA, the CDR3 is TGTGCCAGCAGTTTAGTCACCAACGAGCAGTACTTC.

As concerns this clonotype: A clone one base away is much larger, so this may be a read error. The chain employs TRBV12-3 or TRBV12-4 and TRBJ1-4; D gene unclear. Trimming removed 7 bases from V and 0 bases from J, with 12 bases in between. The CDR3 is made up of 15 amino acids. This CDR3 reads CASTRSVSTNEKLFF. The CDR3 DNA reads TGTGCCAGCACCCGGTCAGTCTCAACTAATGAAAAACTGTTTTTT.

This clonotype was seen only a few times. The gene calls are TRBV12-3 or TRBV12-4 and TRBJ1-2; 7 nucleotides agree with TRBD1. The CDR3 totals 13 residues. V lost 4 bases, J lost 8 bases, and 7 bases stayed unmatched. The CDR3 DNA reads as TGTGCCAGCAGTTATTTGACAGGGTTGGGCTACACCTTC. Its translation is CASSYLTGLGYTF.

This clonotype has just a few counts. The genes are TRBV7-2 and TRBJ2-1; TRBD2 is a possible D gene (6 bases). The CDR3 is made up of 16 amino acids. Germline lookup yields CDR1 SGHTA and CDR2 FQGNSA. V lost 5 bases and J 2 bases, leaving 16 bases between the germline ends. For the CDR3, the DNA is TGTGCCAGCAGCGCGTTAGGGCGGGGAGCCTACAATGAGCAGTTCTTC. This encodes CASSALGRGAYNEQFF. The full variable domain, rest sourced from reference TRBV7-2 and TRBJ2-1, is GAGVSQSPSNKVTEKGKDVELRCDPISGHTALYWYRQSLGQGLEFLIYFQGNSAPDKSGLPSDRFSAERTGGSVSTLTIQRTQQEDSAVYLCASSALGRGAYNEQFFGPGTRLTVL.

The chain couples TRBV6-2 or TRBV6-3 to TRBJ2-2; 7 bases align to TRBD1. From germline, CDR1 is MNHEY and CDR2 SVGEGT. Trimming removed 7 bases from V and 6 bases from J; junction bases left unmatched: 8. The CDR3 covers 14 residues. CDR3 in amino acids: CASITQGVSGELFF. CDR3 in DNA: TGTGCCAGCATTACCCAGGGGGTCTCCGGGGAGCTGTTTTTT.

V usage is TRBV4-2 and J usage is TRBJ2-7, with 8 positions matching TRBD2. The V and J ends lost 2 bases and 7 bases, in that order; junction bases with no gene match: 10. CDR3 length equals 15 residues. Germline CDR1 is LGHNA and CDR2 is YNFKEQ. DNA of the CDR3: TGTGCCAGCAGCCAATTCCCCACGGGGGGGAATGAGCAGTACTTC. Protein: CASSQFPTGGNEQYF.

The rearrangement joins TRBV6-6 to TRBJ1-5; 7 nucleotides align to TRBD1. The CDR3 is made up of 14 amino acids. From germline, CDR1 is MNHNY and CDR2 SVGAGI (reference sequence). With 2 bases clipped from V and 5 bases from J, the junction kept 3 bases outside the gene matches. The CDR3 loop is CASSYEQGYQPQHF. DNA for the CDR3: TGTGCCAGCAGTTACGAACAGGGGTATCAGCCCCAGCATTTT.

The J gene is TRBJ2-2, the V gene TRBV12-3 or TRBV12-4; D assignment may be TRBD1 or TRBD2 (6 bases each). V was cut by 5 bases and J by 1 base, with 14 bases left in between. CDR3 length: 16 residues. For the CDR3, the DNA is TGTGCCAGCAGTCCCCCGGGGGCCGTGAACACCGGGGAGCTGTTTTTT. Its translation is CASSPPGAVNTGELFF.

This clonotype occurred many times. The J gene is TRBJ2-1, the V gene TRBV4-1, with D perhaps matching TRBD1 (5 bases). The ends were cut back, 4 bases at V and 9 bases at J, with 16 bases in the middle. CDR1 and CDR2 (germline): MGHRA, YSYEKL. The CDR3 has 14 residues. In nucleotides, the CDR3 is TGCGCCAGCAGCCGATACCCGGATCAGGGTGAGCAGTTCTTC. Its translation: CASSRYPDQGEQFF.

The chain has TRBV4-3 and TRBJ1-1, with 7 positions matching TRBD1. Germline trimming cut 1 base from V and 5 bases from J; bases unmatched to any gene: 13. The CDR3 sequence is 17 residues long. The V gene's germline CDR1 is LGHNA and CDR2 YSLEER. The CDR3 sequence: CASSQGVRDSRRTEAFF. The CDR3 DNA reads TGCGCCAGCAGCCAAGGGGTAAGGGACAGTCGAAGAACTGAAGCTTTCTTT.

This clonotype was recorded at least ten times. In DNA, the CDR3 is TGTGCCAGCAGCCAAGGATTTTGGGGGGATGGCTACACCTTC. Residues: CASSQGFWGDGYTF. This chain uses TRBV3-1 with TRBJ1-2, with D possibly matching TRBD1 (5 bases). Looked up from germline, CDR1 is LGHDT and CDR2 is YNNKEL (reference sequence). The CDR3 contains 14 residues. The germline V and J ends were trimmed by 1 base and 6 bases, with 12 bases remaining between them.

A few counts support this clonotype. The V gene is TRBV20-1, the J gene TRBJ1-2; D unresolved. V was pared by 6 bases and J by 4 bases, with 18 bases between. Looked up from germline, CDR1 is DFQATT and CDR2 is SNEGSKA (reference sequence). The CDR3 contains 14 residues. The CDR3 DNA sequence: TGCAGTGCCCAGAGGTCCCTGACGGGCTATGGCTACACCTTC. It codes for CSAQRSLTGYGYTF.

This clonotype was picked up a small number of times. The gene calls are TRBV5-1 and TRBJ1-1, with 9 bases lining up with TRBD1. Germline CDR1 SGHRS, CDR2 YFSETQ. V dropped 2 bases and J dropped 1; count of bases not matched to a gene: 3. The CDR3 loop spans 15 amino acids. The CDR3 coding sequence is TGCGCCAGCAGCTTCGGGACAGGGCCGAACACTGAAGCTTTCTTT. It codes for CASSFGTGPNTEAFF.

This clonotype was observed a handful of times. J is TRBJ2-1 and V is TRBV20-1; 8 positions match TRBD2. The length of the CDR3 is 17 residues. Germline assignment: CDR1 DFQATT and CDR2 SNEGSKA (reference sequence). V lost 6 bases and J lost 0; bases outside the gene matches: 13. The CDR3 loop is CSATYRQRESSYNEQFF. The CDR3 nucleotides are TGCAGTGCAACATATCGGCAGCGGGAGAGCTCCTACAATGAGCAGTTCTTC.

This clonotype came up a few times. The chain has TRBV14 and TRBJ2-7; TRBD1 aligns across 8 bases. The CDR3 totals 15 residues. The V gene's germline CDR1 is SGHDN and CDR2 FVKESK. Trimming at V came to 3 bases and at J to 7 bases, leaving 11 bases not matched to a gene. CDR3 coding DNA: TGTGCCAGCAGCCACGACAGGGGATCGTACAATGAGCAGTACTTC. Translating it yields CASSHDRGSYNEQYF.